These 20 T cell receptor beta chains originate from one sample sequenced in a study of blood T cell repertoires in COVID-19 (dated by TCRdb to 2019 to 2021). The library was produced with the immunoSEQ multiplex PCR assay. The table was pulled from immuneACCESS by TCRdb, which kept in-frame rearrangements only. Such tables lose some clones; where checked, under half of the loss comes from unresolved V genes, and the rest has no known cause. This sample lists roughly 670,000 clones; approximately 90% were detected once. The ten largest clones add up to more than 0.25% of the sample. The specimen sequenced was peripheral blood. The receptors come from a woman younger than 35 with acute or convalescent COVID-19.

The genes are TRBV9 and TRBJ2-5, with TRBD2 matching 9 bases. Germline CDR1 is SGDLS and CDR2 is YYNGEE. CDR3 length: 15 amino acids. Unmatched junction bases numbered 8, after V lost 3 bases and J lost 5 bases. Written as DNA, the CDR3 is TGTGCCAGCAGCGCATGGCGGGGGGGTGGCGAGACCCAGTACTTC. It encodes CASSAWRGGGETQYF.

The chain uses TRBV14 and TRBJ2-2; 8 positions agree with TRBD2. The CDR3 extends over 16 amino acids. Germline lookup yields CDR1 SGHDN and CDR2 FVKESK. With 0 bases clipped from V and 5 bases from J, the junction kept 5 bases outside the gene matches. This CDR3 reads CASSQDDGGATGELFF. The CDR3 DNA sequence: TGTGCCAGCAGCCAAGATGACGGGGGGGCGACCGGGGAGCTGTTTTTT.

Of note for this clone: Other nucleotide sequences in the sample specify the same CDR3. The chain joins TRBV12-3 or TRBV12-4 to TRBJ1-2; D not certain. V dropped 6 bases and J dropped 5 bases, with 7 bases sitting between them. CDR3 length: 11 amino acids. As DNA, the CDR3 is TGTGCCAGCAGCCCAGGTTATGGCTACACCTTC. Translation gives CASSPGYGYTF.

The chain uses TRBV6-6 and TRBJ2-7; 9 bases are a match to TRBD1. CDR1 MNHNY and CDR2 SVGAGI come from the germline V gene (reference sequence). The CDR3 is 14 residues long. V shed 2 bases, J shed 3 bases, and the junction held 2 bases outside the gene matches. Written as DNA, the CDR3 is TGTGCCAGCAGTTACGAGACAGGGGGCTACGAGCAGTACTTC. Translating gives CASSYETGGYEQYF.

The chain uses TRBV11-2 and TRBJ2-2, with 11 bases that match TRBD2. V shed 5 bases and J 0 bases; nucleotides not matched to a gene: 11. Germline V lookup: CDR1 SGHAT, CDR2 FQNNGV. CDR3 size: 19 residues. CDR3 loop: CASSPRSWTSGSNTGELFF. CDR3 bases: TGTGCCAGCAGCCCCCGGTCGTGGACTAGCGGGTCGAACACCGGGGAGCTGTTTTTT.

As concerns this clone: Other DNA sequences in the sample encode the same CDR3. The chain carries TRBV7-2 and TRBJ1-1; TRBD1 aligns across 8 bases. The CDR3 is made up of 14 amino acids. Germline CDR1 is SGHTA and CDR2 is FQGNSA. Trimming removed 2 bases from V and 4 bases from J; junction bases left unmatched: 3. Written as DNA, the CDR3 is TGTGCCAGCAGCTTAAACAGGGGGGGCACTGAAGCTTTCTTT. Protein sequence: CASSLNRGGTEAFF.

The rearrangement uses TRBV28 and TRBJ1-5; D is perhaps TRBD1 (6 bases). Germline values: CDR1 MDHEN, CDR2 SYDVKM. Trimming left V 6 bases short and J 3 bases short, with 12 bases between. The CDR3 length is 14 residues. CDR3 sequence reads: CASSLQGYNQPQHF. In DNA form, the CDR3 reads TGTGCCAGCAGCCTTCAGGGGTACAATCAGCCCCAGCATTTT.

The DNA for the CDR3 is TGTGCCTGGGAGGTCGCAGGGATGCCCTACGAGCAGTACTTC. It translates to CAWEVAGMPYEQYF. This chain links TRBV30 with TRBJ2-7; possible D gene TRBD1, 5 bases. Germline V lookup: CDR1 GTSNPN, CDR2 SVGIG (reference sequence). This CDR3 is 14 amino acids long. V was shortened by 5 bases and J by 2 bases, with 16 bases between the two germline ends. The variable domain in full, with the rest retrieved from reference TRBV30 and TRBJ2-7, is SQTIHQWPATLVQPVGSPLSLECTVEGTSNPNLYWYRQAAGRGLQLLFYSVGIGQISSEVPQNLSASRPQDRQFILSSKKLLLSDSGFYLCAWEVAGMPYEQYFGPGTRLTVT.

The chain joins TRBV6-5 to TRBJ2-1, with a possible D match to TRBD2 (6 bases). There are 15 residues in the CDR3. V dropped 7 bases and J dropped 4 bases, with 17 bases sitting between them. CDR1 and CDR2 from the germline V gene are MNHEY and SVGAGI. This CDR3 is CASNGRGAGYNEQFF. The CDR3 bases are TGTGCCAGCAATGGAAGGGGCGCGGGATACAATGAGCAGTTCTTC.

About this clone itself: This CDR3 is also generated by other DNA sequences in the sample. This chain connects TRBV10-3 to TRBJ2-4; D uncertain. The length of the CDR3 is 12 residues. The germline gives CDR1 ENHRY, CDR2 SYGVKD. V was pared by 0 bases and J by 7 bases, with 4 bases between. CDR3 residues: CAISESRNIQYF. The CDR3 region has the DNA TGTGCCATCAGTGAGTCGAGGAACATTCAGTACTTC.

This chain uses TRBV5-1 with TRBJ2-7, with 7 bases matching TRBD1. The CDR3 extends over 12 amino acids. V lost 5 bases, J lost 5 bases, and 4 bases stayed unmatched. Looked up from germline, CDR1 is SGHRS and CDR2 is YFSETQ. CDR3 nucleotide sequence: TGCGCCAGCAGTTCAACAGGGGACGAGCAGTACTTC. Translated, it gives CASSSTGDEQYF.

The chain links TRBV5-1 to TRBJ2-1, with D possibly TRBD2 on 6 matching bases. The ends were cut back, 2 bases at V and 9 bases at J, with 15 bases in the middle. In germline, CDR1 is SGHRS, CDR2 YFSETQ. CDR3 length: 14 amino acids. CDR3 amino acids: CASSFYGGSAEQFF. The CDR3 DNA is TGCGCCAGCAGCTTTTACGGGGGATCGGCTGAGCAGTTCTTC.

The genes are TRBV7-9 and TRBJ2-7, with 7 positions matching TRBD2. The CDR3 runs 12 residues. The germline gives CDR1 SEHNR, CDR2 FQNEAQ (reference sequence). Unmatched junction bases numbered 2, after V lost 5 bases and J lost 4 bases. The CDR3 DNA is TGTGCCAGCAGCAGAGCGGGGTACGAGCAGTACTTC. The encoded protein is CASSRAGYEQYF.

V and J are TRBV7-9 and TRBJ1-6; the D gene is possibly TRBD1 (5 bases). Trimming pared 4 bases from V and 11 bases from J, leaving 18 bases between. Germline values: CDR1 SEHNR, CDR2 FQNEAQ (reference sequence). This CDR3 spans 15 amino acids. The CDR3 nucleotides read TGTGCCAGCAGCTCTGTCAGGGAAGAGGTAGCACCCCTCCACTTT. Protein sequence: CASSSVREEVAPLHF.

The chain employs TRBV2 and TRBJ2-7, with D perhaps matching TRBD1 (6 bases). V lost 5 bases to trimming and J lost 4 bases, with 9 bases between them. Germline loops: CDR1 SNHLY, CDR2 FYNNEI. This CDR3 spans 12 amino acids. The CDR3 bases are TGTGCCAGCAGTTCACAGGGTTACGAGCAGTACTTC. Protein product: CASSSQGYEQYF.

The chain's CDR3 is CASSWGQGVRTDTQYF. The CDR3 DNA is TGTGCCAGCAGCTGGGGACAGGGGGTGAGGACAGATACGCAGTATTTT. V and J are TRBV7-9 and TRBJ2-3, with 11 bases that match TRBD1. CDR3 length equals 16 residues. The germline CDR1 and CDR2 sequences are SEHNR and FQNEAQ (reference sequence). The trim removed 4 bases at V and 3 bases at J, leaving 6 bases unmatched.

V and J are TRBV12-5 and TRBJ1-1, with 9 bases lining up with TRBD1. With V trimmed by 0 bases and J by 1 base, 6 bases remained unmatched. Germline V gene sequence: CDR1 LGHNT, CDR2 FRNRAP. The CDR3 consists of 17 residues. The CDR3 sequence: CASGLVPGDRANTEAFF. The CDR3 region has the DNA TGTGCTAGTGGTTTGGTACCGGGGGACAGGGCGAACACTGAAGCTTTCTTT.

This CDR3 is CASSIGVTVAGELFF. Here the CDR3 DNA reads TGTGCCAGTAGTATAGGGGTGACAGTGGCCGGGGAGCTGTTTTTT. The genes are TRBV19 and TRBJ2-2; TRBD1 is a possible D gene (5 bases). Germline V lookup: CDR1 LNHDA, CDR2 SQIVND (reference sequence). V lost 1 base to trimming and J lost 6 bases, with 12 bases between them. The CDR3 runs to 15 residues.

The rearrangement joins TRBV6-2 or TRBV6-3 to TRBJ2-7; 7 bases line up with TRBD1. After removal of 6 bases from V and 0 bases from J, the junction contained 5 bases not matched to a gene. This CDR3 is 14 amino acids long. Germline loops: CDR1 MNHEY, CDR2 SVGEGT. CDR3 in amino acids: CASSHRTGSYEQYF. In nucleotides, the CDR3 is TGTGCCAGCAGCCACCGGACAGGCTCCTACGAGCAGTACTTC.

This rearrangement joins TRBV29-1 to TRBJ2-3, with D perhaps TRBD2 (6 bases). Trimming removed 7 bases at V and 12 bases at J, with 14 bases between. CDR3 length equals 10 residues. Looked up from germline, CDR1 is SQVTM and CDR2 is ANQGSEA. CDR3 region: CSGRDSRQYF. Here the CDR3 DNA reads TGCAGCGGGAGGGACTCCCGACAGTATTTT.